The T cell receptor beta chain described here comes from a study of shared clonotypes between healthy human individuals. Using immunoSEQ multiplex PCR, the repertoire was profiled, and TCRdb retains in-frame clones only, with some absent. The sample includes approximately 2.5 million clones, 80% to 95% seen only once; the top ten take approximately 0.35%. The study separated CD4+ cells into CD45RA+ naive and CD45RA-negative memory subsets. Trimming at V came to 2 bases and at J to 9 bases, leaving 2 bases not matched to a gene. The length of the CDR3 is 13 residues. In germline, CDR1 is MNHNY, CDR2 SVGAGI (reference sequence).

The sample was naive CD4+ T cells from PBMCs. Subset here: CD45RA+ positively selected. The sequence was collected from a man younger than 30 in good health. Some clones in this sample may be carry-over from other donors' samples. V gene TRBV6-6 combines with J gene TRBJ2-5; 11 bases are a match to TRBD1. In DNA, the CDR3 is TGTGCCAGCAGTTACGGACAGGGGGCCCCCCAGTACTTC. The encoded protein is CASSYGQGAPQYF.